In this sample, the clone carrying this TCR beta chain turned up a few times. No antigen is known for it. It was with 60 Vbeta and 13 Jbeta primers that the PCR ran. TCRdb's copy holds only in-frame clones and misses some; the assay was immunoSEQ multiplex PCR. This table holds under 100,000 clones, 76% found once. The sample belongs to a study of cytomegalovirus exposure and HLA in healthy donors. Whole-study findings and limits: In a later analysis, 17,000 or so TCR beta sequences were associated with HLA alleles at 0.05 false discovery rate. The CMV antigen specificity of three CMV-associated chains was confirmed through in vitro analysis.

This CDR3 contains 18 residues. Germline V gene lookup returns CDR1 GTSNPN and CDR2 SVGIG (reference sequence). The V end lost 1 base, the J end lost 0 bases, and 16 bases lay between the germline ends. The sequence derives from a man aged 35-49 years in good health and CMV-seronegative. The specimen was PBMCs. The chain uses TRBV30 and TRBJ2-6; possibly TRBD1 for D (5 bases). DNA of the CDR3: TGTGCCTGGAGTGGCGACAGACGCCGTTCCTCTGGGGCCAACGTCCTGACTTTC. Translation: CAWSGDRRRSSGANVLTF.